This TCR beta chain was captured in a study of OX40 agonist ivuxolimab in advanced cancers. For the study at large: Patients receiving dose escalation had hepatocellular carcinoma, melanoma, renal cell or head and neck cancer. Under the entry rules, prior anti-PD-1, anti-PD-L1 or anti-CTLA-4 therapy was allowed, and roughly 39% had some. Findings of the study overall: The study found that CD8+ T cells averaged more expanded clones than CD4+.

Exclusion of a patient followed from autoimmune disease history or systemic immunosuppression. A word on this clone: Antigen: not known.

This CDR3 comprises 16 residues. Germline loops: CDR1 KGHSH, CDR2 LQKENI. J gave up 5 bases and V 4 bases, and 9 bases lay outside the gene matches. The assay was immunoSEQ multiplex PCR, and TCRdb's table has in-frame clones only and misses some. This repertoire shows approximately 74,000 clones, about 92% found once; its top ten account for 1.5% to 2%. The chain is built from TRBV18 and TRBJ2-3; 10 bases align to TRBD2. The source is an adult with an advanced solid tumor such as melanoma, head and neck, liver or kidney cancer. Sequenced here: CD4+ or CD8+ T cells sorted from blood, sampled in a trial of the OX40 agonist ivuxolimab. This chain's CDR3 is CASSRSGTSVRDTQYF. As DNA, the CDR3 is TGTGCCAGCTCACGGTCCGGGACTAGCGTCCGAGATACGCAGTATTTT. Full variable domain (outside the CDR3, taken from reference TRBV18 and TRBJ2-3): NAGVMQNPRHLVRRRGQEARLRCSPMKGHSHVYWYRQLPEEGLKFMVYLQKENIIDESGMPKERFSAEFPKEGPSILRIQQVVRGDSAAYFCASSRSGTSVRDTQYFGPGTRLTVL.